This T cell receptor (beta chain) was captured in a study of blood T cell repertoires in COVID-19. Method: immunoSEQ multiplex PCR; TCRdb's copy keeps in-frame clones and lacks some. The data show under 200,000 clones, roughly 82% seen once. Between the trimmed V and J ends, which lost 4 bases and 6 bases, there was a span of 18 bases. The CDR3 has 15 residues. Germline-derived CDR1 and CDR2 are SGHDT and YYEEEE. The sequence came from a woman in her thirties with acute or convalescent COVID-19. The chain joins TRBV5-6 to TRBJ2-3, with D possibly TRBD1 on 6 matching bases. The material sequenced was peripheral blood. The CDR3 DNA sequence: TGTGCCAGCAGCCCGGTGGGGCAGGGGATCGATACGCAGTATTTT. Translating it yields CASSPVGQGIDTQYF.